The entry below describes one T cell receptor beta chain. There are 13 residues in the CDR3. V lost 4 bases, J lost 3 bases, and 1 base stayed unmatched. Germline V lookup: CDR1 LGHDT, CDR2 YNNKEL (reference sequence). Per the authors' pipeline: Amplification from reference gene primers served as the basis for estimated nucleated cell counts. Measured with immunoSEQ multiplex PCR; TCRdb has only the in-frame clones, and not every one. V, J and clone size reflect that table, while D and trimming were determined from the DNA. The data hold about 210,000 clones, with 80% to 90% observed a single time. Allocation to cohorts depended on clinical history reported by the participants. This sample stems from a study of blood T cell repertoires in COVID-19. Turning to the study itself: Whether acute or convalescent, the COVID-19 samples came from the United States, Italy and Spain. PBMCs, B-cell-depleted T cells, or T cells were the source of the cDNA or gDNA that made up the material.

The chain has TRBV3-1 (or the pseudogene TRBV3-2) and TRBJ2-5; 8 nucleotides align to TRBD2. This TCR derives from a man between 18 and 35 years old with acute COVID-19. The specimen sequenced was PBMCs or T cells enriched from blood (not recorded which). The CDR3 spells CASSLGLEETQYF. CDR3 bases: TGTGCCAGCAGCCTGGGACTAGAAGAGACCCAGTACTTC.